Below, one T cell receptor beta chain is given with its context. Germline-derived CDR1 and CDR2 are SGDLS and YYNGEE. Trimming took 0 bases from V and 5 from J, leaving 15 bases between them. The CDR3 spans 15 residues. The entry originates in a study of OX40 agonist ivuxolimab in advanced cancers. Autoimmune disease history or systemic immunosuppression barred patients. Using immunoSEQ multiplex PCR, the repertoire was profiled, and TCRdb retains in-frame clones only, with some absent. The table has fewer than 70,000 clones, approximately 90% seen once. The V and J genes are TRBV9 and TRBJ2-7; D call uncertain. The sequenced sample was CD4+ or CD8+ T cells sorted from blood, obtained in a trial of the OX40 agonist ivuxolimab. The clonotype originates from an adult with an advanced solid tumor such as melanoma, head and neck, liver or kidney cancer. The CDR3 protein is CASSVDGQLSDEQYF. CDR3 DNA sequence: TGTGCCAGCAGCGTAGACGGGCAGCTTTCGGACGAGCAGTACTTC.